This T cell receptor (beta chain) was profiled in a study of OX40 agonist ivuxolimab in advanced cancers. Study summary: Given to patients was ivuxolimab, an agonistic anti-OX40 (CD134) antibody. The diagnoses of dose-escalation patients were hepatocellular carcinoma, melanoma, renal cell or head and neck cancer.

This clone was counted between two and nine times. Produced via immunoSEQ multiplex PCR; TCRdb's table is partial and in-frame only. The sample carries 55,000 to 75,000 clones, approximately 78% recorded once. The ends lost 3 bases at V and 3 bases at J; junction bases unmatched: 3. CDR3 length: 14 amino acids. Looked up from germline, CDR1 is SGHVS and CDR2 is FNYEAQ. The rearrangement joins TRBV7-6 to TRBJ2-7; 9 bases align to TRBD2. The sequence was collected from an adult with an advanced solid tumor such as melanoma, head and neck, liver or kidney cancer. This specimen was CD4+ or CD8+ T cells sorted from blood, taken in a trial of the OX40 agonist ivuxolimab. This CDR3 reads CASSLSSGNYEQYF. The CDR3 DNA reads as TGTGCCAGCAGCTTGTCTAGCGGGAACTACGAGCAGTACTTC.